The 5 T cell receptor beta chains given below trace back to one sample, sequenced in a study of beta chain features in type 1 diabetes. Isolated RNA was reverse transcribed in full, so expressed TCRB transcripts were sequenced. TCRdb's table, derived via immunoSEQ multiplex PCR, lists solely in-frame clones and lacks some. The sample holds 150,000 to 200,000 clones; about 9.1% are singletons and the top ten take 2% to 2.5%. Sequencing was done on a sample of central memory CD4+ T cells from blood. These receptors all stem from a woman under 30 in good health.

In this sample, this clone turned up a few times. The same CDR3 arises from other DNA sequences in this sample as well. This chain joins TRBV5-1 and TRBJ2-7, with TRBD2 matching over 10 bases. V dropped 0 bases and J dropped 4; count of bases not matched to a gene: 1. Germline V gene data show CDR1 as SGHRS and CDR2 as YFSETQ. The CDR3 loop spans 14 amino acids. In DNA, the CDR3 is TGCGCCAGCAGCTTGGGGACTAGCGGATACGAGCAGTACTTC. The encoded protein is CASSLGTSGYEQYF.

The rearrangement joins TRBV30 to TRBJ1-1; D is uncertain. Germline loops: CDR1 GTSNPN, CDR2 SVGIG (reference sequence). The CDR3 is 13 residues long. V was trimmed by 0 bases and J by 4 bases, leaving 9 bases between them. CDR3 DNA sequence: TGTGCCTGGAGTGTCCAGAGGGCCACTGAAGCTTTCTTT. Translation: CAWSVQRATEAFF.

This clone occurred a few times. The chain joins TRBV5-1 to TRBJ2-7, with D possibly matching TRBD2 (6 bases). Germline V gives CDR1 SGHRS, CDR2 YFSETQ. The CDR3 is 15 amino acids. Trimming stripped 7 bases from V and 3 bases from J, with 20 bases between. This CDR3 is CASGEGDSRLYEQYF. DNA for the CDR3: TGCGCCAGCGGAGAAGGGGACTCCCGTCTCTACGAGCAGTACTTC.

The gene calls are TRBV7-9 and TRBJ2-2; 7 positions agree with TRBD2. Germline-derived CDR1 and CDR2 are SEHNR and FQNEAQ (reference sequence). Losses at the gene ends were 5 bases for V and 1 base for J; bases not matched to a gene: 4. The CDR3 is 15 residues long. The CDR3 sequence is CASSRGGGNTGELFF. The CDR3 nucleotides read TGTGCCAGCAGCCGAGGCGGGGGGAACACCGGGGAGCTGTTTTTT.

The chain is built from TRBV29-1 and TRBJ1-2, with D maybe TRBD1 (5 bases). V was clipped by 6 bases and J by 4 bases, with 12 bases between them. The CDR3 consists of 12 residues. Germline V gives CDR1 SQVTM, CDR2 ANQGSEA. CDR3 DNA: TGCAGCGTCCAGACAGTTCTCTATGGCTACACCTTC. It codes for CSVQTVLYGYTF. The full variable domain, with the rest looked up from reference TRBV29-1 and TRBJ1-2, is SAVISQKPSRDICQRGTSLTIQCQVDSQVTMMFWYRQQPGQSLTLIATANQGSEATYESGFVIDKFPISRPNLTFSTLTVSNMSPEDSSIYLCSVQTVLYGYTFGSGTRLTVV.